The rows below give T cell receptor beta chains drawn from one sample of a study of response to subunit inactivated influenza vaccine. TCRdb used MiXCR to reprocess the RT-PCR reads, holding one entry per CDR3 protein. Counted here are about 520,000 distinct CDR3 sequences, approximately 24% occurring once; the ten biggest clones make up approximately 2%. This material consisted of CD4+ T cells sorted from PBMCs, taken around 5 days after vaccination. The source of these receptors is a man aged 45 to 65 who received an inactivated influenza vaccine. Each CDR3 is given with its conserved first and last residue. A D gene is named only where the DNA matches it firmly. The size entry is marked missing in some rows and otherwise reads once, few, many or a size class.

J gene: TRBJ2-7
V gene: TRBV2
clone size: -
D gene: -
CDR3 DNA: TGTGCCAGTATACAGGGAGTGAGTCGCTACGAGCAGTACTTC
CDR3 protein: CASIQGVSRYEQYF

J gene: TRBJ2-3
V gene: TRBV11-1
clone size: -
D gene: -
CDR3 DNA: TGTGCCAGCAGCTTGAAACAGAATGCCGTACTTGGCACAGATACGCAGTATTTT
CDR3 protein: CASSLKQNAVLGTDTQYF

J gene: TRBJ1-6
V gene: TRBV4-3
clone size: -
D gene: -
CDR3 DNA: TGCGCCAGCAGCCAAGAATTGACACCTACGGAATCACCCCTCCACTTT
CDR3 protein: CASSQELTPTESPLHF

J gene: TRBJ2-2
V gene: TRBV6-1
clone size: few
D gene: -
CDR3 DNA: TGTGCCAGCAGTGAGGGCAGAGTCACCGGGGAGCTGTTTTTT
CDR3 protein: CASSEGRVTGELFF

J gene: TRBJ2-1
V gene: TRBV11-1
clone size: -
D gene: -
CDR3 DNA: TGTGCCAGCAGCCTCGGGACAAAGTACAATGAGCAGTTCTTC
CDR3 protein: CASSLGTKYNEQFF

J gene: TRBJ2-1
V gene: TRBV12-3/TRBV12-4
clone size: -
D gene: -
CDR3 DNA: TGTGCCAGCACCACACTGAGGAGCTCCTACAATGAGCAGTTCTTC
CDR3 protein: CASTTLRSSYNEQFF

J gene: TRBJ1-2
V gene: TRBV12-3/TRBV12-4
clone size: few
D gene: -
CDR3 DNA: TGTGCCAGCAGTTACGGCCGGTGGTATGGCTACACCTTC
CDR3 protein: CASSYGRWYGYTF

J gene: TRBJ2-1
V gene: TRBV20-1
clone size: -
D gene: -
CDR3 DNA: TGCAGTGCTAGAGATCTTTCGACAGGTTCCTACAATGAGCAGTTCTTC
CDR3 protein: CSARDLSTGSYNEQFF

J gene: TRBJ2-5
V gene: TRBV28
clone size: many
D gene: -
CDR3 DNA: TGTGCCATTACGGGACTGAGCCAAGAGACCCAGTACTTC
CDR3 protein: CAITGLSQETQYF

J gene: TRBJ2-5
V gene: TRBV20-1
clone size: few
D gene: -
CDR3 DNA: TGCAGTGCTAGACAGCAAAGATACCAAGAGACCCAGTACTTC
CDR3 protein: CSARQQRYQETQYF

J gene: TRBJ2-5
V gene: TRBV5-6
clone size: -
D gene: TRBD2
CDR3 DNA: TGTGCCAGCAGCAAGACTAGCGGGGGACAAGAGACCCAGTACTTC
CDR3 protein: CASSKTSGGQETQYF

J gene: TRBJ1-1
V gene: TRBV10-3
clone size: few
D gene: -
CDR3 DNA: TGTGCCATCAGTGACTTCCTGGGCAGGAACACTGAAGCTTTCTTT
CDR3 protein: CAISDFLGRNTEAFF

J gene: TRBJ2-2
V gene: TRBV3-1
clone size: -
D gene: -
CDR3 DNA: TGTGCCAGCAGCCCCCGGGTCACCGGGGAGCTGTTTTTT
CDR3 protein: CASSPRVTGELFF

J gene: TRBJ2-5
V gene: TRBV7-8
clone size: -
D gene: -
CDR3 DNA: TGTGCCAGCAGCCCCGCGGAACAAGAGACCCAGTACTTC
CDR3 protein: CASSPAEQETQYF

J gene: TRBJ2-1
V gene: TRBV18
clone size: many
D gene: TRBD2
CDR3 DNA: TGTGCCAGCTCACCACCGGGACTAGCGGGAGAGGATGAGCAGTTCTTC
CDR3 protein: CASSPPGLAGEDEQFF

J gene: TRBJ1-6
V gene: TRBV4-2
clone size: -
D gene: -
CDR3 DNA: TGTGCCAGCAGCCTTGGGAATAATTCACCCCTCCACTTT
CDR3 protein: CASSLGNNSPLHF

J gene: TRBJ1-2
V gene: TRBV7-2
clone size: many
D gene: -
CDR3 DNA: TGTGCCAGCAGCTTAGCGGAGTACTATGGCTACACCTTC
CDR3 protein: CASSLAEYYGYTF

J gene: TRBJ2-1
V gene: TRBV10-3
clone size: few
D gene: TRBD2
CDR3 DNA: TGTGCCATCAGTGAGCCGACTAGCGGGGTTTACAATGAGCAGTTCTTC
CDR3 protein: CAISEPTSGVYNEQFF

J gene: TRBJ1-1
V gene: TRBV12-3/TRBV12-4
clone size: -
D gene: -
CDR3 DNA: TGTGCCAGCAGTCCCATACAGGCCACGAACACTGAAGCTTTCTTT
CDR3 protein: CASSPIQATNTEAFF

J gene: TRBJ2-4
V gene: TRBV6-1
clone size: -
D gene: TRBD2
CDR3 DNA: TGTGCCAGCAGTGAGCGGGAGTACGGCAAAAACATTCAGTACTTC
CDR3 protein: CASSEREYGKNIQYF

J gene: TRBJ2-3
V gene: TRBV5-1
clone size: -
D gene: TRBD2
CDR3 DNA: TGCGCCAGCAGCCCCGGGACTAGCGGTAACACAGATACGCAGTATTTT
CDR3 protein: CASSPGTSGNTDTQYF

J gene: TRBJ1-1
V gene: TRBV6-1
clone size: -
D gene: -
CDR3 DNA: TGTGCCAGCAGCCCCGGTTGGTTCACTGAAGCTTTCTTT
CDR3 protein: CASSPGWFTEAFF

J gene: TRBJ2-7
V gene: TRBV9
clone size: -
D gene: TRBD2
CDR3 DNA: TGTGCCAGTGCTAGCGGGGGCCTGGGCGAGCAGTACTTC
CDR3 protein: CASASGGLGEQYF

J gene: TRBJ2-3
V gene: TRBV20-1
clone size: -
D gene: -
CDR3 DNA: TGCAGTGCAAAACAGGGAGGCACAGATACGCAGTATTTT
CDR3 protein: CSAKQGGTDTQYF

J gene: TRBJ2-5
V gene: TRBV5-1
clone size: -
D gene: TRBD2
CDR3 DNA: TGCGCCAGCAGCTCCACAGCGGGAGTACCTTCGGAGACCCAGTACTTC
CDR3 protein: CASSSTAGVPSETQYF

J gene: TRBJ2-3
V gene: TRBV20-1
clone size: few
D gene: TRBD2
CDR3 DNA: TGCGGCGGGGGTAGAGACACAGATACGCAGTATTTT
CDR3 protein: CGGGRDTDTQYF

J gene: TRBJ2-7
V gene: TRBV7-2
clone size: -
D gene: -
CDR3 DNA: TGTGCCAGCAGCCAAGGAGGGGGGGCCTACGAGCAGTACTTC
CDR3 protein: CASSQGGGAYEQYF